Sequencing of this T cell receptor beta chain was carried out in a study of shared clonotypes between healthy human individuals. Whole-study results and caveats: Among the subsets, naive ones generally showed larger estimated richness than memory ones.

Points on this clone: As yet, its antigen is unknown.

Nashville, Tennessee was home to all donors, each a Caucasian adult. The method was immunoSEQ multiplex PCR; TCRdb's version includes in-frame clones alone and lacks a portion of them. The sample shows about 330,000 clones, approximately 74% of them seen only once. The J segment lost 0 bases and the V segment lost 2 bases, leaving 5 bases of the junction unmatched. In germline, CDR1 is SGHDT, CDR2 YYEEEE. The CDR3 runs 17 residues. This TCR came from a man younger than 40 in good health. The material sequenced was memory CD4+ T cells sorted from blood. Described subset: CD45RA-negative fraction. V and J are TRBV5-6 and TRBJ2-4; 10 nucleotides match TRBD2. CDR3 loop: CASSLGLAVLAKNIQYF. The CDR3 coding sequence is TGTGCCAGCAGCTTAGGACTAGCGGTTCTAGCCAAAAACATTCAGTACTTC.